This T cell receptor (beta chain) stems from a study of blood T cell repertoires in COVID-19. Study as a whole: Samples came from the United States, Italy and Spain, spanning acute and convalescent COVID-19. The analysed material was cDNA or gDNA that came from T cells, B-cell-depleted T cells, or PBMCs.

Per the original methods: Amplification of reference gene primers was used by the study to estimate nucleated cell counts. Profiling relied on immunoSEQ multiplex PCR, and the TCRdb table lists in-frame clones only, not all of them. The DNA was the basis for D and trimming; V, J and clone size are from that table. The sample records fewer than 100,000 clones, about nine tenths being singletons. The receptor's source is a human donor in a cohort sampled during active COVID-19. Sequences were obtained from peripheral blood.

This CDR3 is CASSFGTSYEQYF. The DNA for the CDR3 is TGTGCCAGCAGCTTCGGGACTAGTTACGAGCAGTACTTC. This chain joins TRBV9 and TRBJ2-7; 8 bases map to TRBD2. Germline V gene data show CDR1 as SGDLS and CDR2 as YYNGEE. The CDR3 runs to 13 residues. With V trimmed by 4 bases and J by 4 bases, 4 bases remained unmatched.